The rows below give T cell receptor beta chains drawn from one sample of a study of blood T cells in healthy people across ages. MiXCR, applied by TCRdb to the 5' RACE reads, yields one record per CDR3 protein. The sample lists 1,500,000 or so distinct CDR3 sequences; around 40% were seen once. Sequencing used blood. These receptors all come from a woman aged 18 to 35 in good health. Both conserved end residues are part of each CDR3. The D gene is left open where the match is weak. Rows may omit the clone size; those that give it use once, few, many or a size class.

length | J | size | V | D | DNA | CDR3
15 | TRBJ2-5 | few | TRBV14 | NA | TGTGCCAGCAGCCAAGGTGTCGGGCGGCACGAGACCCAGTACTTC | CASSQGVGRHETQYF
13 | TRBJ1-2 | NA | TRBV12-5 | NA | TGTGCTAGTGGTTTGGTGGCCAATTCTGGCTACACCTTC | CASGLVANSGYTF
17 | TRBJ1-2 | NA | TRBV6-5 | NA | TGTGCCAGCAGTTACGGGGCGGGGGGGACGTACTTTTATGGCTACACCTTC | CASSYGAGGTYFYGYTF
13 | TRBJ1-1 | NA | TRBV13 | NA | TGTGCCAGCAGCACCGACTGGAACACTGAAGCTTTCTTT | CASSTDWNTEAFF
13 | TRBJ2-7 | NA | TRBV6-2/TRBV6-3 | NA | TGTGCCAGCAGTTACAAAGGGGGGCACGAGCAGTACTTC | CASSYKGGHEQYF
15 | TRBJ2-1 | once | TRBV25-1 | TRBD2 | TGTGCCAGCAGGGAACGCGGGGGGGCGGGGAATGAGCAGTTCTTC | CASRERGGAGNEQFF
16 | TRBJ2-5 | few | TRBV4-3 | NA | TGCGCCAGCAGCCAAGATCTTAGACTAGACCAAGAGACCCAGTACTTC | CASSQDLRLDQETQYF
16 | TRBJ2-1 | few | TRBV4-3 | TRBD2 | TGCGCCAGCAGCCAAGAGGCCAGCGGGGTTTGGGGTGAGCAGTTCTTC | CASSQEASGVWGEQFF
16 | TRBJ1-4 | NA | TRBV20-1 | TRBD1 | TGCAGTGCTAGTAAGGGGGCGAGTGCAACTAATGAAAAACTGTTTTTT | CSASKGASATNEKLFF
13 | TRBJ1-1 | NA | TRBV6-2/TRBV6-3 | NA | TGTGCCAGCAGTTTCGTGATCTCCACTGAAGCTTTCTTT | CASSFVISTEAFF
15 | TRBJ2-1 | NA | TRBV12-3/TRBV12-4 | TRBD2 | TGTGCCAGCACCCCGGGACTACGCTACCAAGAGACCCAGTTCTTC | CASTPGLRYQETQFF
16 | TRBJ1-1 | once | TRBV12-3/TRBV12-4 | NA | TGTGCCAGCAGCCCTCAAATTTCAGGGGCCGGTACTGAAGCTTTCTTT | CASSPQISGAGTEAFF
15 | TRBJ2-7 | NA | TRBV27 | NA | TGTGCCAGCAGTTTATATCCGGTTGGCTCCTACGAGCAGTACTTC | CASSLYPVGSYEQYF
13 | TRBJ2-5 | NA | TRBV5-6 | NA | TGTGCCAGCAGCCTTCTTCCCTCGAATGAGCAGTACTTC | CASSLLPSNEQYF
14 | TRBJ1-2 | few | TRBV7-2 | NA | TGTGCCAGCACCCTCGATGGGAATGTCTATGGCTACACCTTC | CASTLDGNVYGYTF
15 | TRBJ2-5 | NA | TRBV20-1 | TRBD2 | TGCAGTGCTAGTCTACCAGGACTAGCGGACGAGACCCAGTACTTC | CSASLPGLADETQYF
16 | TRBJ1-2 | NA | TRBV3-1 | NA | TGTGCCAGCAGCCAGGAAGGACAGCTTGATAACTATGGCTACACCTTC | CASSQEGQLDNYGYTF
16 | TRBJ2-2 | once | TRBV4-1 | TRBD1 | TGCGCCAGCAGCCTACGACAGGGGTTACGCACCGGGGAGCTGTTTTTT | CASSLRQGLRTGELFF
16 | TRBJ2-1 | NA | TRBV13 | TRBD2 | TGTGCCAGCAGCTTAGCCCCTAGCGGGGGGCACAATGAGCAGTTCTTC | CASSLAPSGGHNEQFF
15 | TRBJ2-1 | once | TRBV21-1 | NA | TGTGCCAGCAGCAAATGGGACAGGAAAGACAATGAGCAGTTCTTC | CASSKWDRKDNEQFF
12 | TRBJ1-1 | few | TRBV29-1 | NA | TGCAGCGTGGGGACACCGAACACTGAAGCTTTCTTT | CSVGTPNTEAFF
14 | TRBJ2-5 | NA | TRBV6-6 | TRBD2 | TGTGCCAGCAATAGAGCGGGAGGGGAAGAGACCCAGTACTTC | CASNRAGGEETQYF
12 | TRBJ2-3 | NA | TRBV20-1 | TRBD1 | TGCAGCGGGGACAGAGACACAGATACGCAGTATTTT | CSGDRDTDTQYF
15 | TRBJ2-1 | NA | TRBV7-3 | TRBD2 | TGTGCCAGCAGCTGGACTAGCTCTGCTTACAATGAGCAGTTCTTC | CASSWTSSAYNEQFF
14 | TRBJ1-5 | NA | TRBV7-2 | NA | TGTGCCAGCAGCTTAACTGCCGACAATCAGCCCCAGCATTTT | CASSLTADNQPQHF
16 | TRBJ2-4 | NA | TRBV28 | NA | TGTGCCAGCAGTTTGCGGGCACTCCTAGCCAAAAACATTCAGTACTTC | CASSLRALLAKNIQYF
12 | TRBJ1-1 | few | TRBV29-1 | NA | TGCAGCGTTGCCCCTCGGACATCTTGGGCTTTCTTT | CSVAPRTSWAFF
15 | TRBJ2-2 | NA | TRBV7-9 | NA | TGTGCCAGCAGCCCCAACCCGACGAACACCGGGGAGCTGTTTTTT | CASSPNPTNTGELFF
17 | TRBJ2-1 | NA | TRBV6-2/TRBV6-3 | TRBD2 | TGTGCCAGCAGATCCCCCTATGGGGCTAGCGGGAAAAATGAGCAGTTCTTC | CASRSPYGASGKNEQFF
15 | TRBJ1-1 | NA | TRBV29-1 | TRBD1 | TGCAGCGTTGAAGATCGCGCAGGGGGGAACACTGAAGCTTTCTTT | CSVEDRAGGNTEAFF